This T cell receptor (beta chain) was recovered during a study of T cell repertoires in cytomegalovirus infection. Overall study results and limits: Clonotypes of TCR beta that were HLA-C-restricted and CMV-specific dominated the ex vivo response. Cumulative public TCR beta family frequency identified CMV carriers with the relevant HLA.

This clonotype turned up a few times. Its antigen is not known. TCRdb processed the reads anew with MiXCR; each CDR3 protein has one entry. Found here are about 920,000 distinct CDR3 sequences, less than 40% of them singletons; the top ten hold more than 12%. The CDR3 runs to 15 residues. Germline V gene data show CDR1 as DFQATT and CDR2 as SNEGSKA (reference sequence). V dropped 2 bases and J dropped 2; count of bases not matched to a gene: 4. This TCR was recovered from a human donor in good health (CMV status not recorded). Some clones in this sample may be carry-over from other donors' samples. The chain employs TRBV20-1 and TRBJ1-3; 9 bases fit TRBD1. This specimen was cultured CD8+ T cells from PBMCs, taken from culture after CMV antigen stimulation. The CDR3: CSARRRDRAGNTIYF. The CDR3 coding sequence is TGCAGTGCTAGAAGAAGGGACAGGGCTGGAAACACCATATATTTT.